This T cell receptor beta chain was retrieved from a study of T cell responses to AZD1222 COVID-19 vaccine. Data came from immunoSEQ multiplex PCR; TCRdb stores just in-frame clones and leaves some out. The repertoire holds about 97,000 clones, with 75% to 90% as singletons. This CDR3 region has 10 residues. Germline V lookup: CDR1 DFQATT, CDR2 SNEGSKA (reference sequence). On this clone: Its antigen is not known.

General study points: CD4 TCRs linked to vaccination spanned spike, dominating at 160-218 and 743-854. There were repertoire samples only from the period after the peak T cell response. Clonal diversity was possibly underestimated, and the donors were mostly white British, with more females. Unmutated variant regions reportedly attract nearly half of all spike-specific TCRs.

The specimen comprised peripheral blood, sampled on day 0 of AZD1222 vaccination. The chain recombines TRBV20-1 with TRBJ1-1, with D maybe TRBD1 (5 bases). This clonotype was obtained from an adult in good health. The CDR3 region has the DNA TGCAGGGGGCGGAACACTGAAGCTTTCTTT. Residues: CRGRNTEAFF.